The clone carrying this T cell receptor beta chain was detected only once. As yet, its antigen is unknown. This sample is part of a study of cytomegalovirus exposure and HLA in healthy donors. The study, taken as a whole, reports: Roughly uniform depth of sequencing across donors was assumed in presence/absence analyses. Sequencing likely generated an artifact that appeared as a cluster of highly shared sequence variants.

60 Vbeta and 13 Jbeta primers were used in PCR. Assay used: immunoSEQ multiplex PCR; TCRdb lists only in-frame clones, some missing. The sample consists of approximately 110,000 clones, roughly 80% of them appearing once. The source is a man between 50 and 59 years old in good health and CMV-seronegative. Sequenced sample: PBMCs.

The CDR3 loop reads CAIRGDSPYGYTF. In DNA form, the CDR3 reads TGTGCCATCAGGGGGGACAGTCCCTATGGCTACACCTTC. The J gene is TRBJ1-2, the V gene TRBV10-3; 7 bases fit TRBD1. V was pared by 6 bases and J by 4 bases, with 5 bases of the junction left unmatched. CDR1 and CDR2 (germline): ENHRY, SYGVKD. This CDR3 is 13 amino acids long.